This TCR beta chain was sequenced in a study of blood T cell repertoires in COVID-19. Across the study: T cells, B-cell-depleted T cells, or PBMCs supplied cDNA or gDNA.

Measured with immunoSEQ multiplex PCR; TCRdb has only the in-frame clones, and not every one. The sample has 200,000 or so clones, roughly 84% seen once. Trimming removed 7 bases from V and 4 bases from J; junction bases left unmatched: 6. Germline CDR1 is LGHDT and CDR2 is YNNKEL (reference sequence). The CDR3 runs to 13 residues. Sequencing was performed on peripheral blood. The chain couples TRBV3-1 (or the pseudogene TRBV3-2) to TRBJ1-1; TRBD1 matches at 7 bases. This TCR was recovered from a woman aged 25 to 45 who had recovered from COVID-19. In DNA form, the CDR3 reads TGTGCCAGCATCACACAGGGGAGCACTGAAGCTTTCTTT. It translates to CASITQGSTEAFF.